The 15 T cell receptor beta chains below come from one sample, sequenced in a study of shared clonotypes between healthy human individuals. Profiling relied on immunoSEQ multiplex PCR, and the TCRdb table lists in-frame clones only, not all of them. The sample consists of 2 million to 3 million clones, more than 90% of them appearing once. Sequenced material: naive CD4+ T cells sorted from blood. Subset specified: CD45RA+ positively selected. These receptors all stem from a man aged 18 to 29 in good health.

The CDR3 coding sequence is TGCAGCGTCGATCAGGGGGACAGAAGCTCCTACGAGCAGTACTTC. It translates to CSVDQGDRSSYEQYF. This sequence joins TRBV29-1 and TRBJ2-7; 7 bases match TRBD1. The length of the CDR3 is 15 residues. With V trimmed by 6 bases and J by 0 bases, 11 bases remained unmatched. Germline CDR1 reads SQVTM; CDR2 reads ANQGSEA.

V gene TRBV2 combines with J gene TRBJ2-7, with 7 nucleotides matching TRBD1. J gave up 1 base and V 2 bases, and 8 bases lay outside the gene matches. This CDR3 comprises 16 residues. CDR1 is SNHLY, CDR2 FYNNEI, per germline. The CDR3 here is CASSERSGQMSYEQYF. The CDR3 coding sequence is TGTGCCAGCAGTGAAAGATCGGGACAGATGTCCTACGAGCAGTACTTC.

The chain couples TRBV7-2 to TRBJ2-3; maybe TRBD1 (6 bases). The CDR3 is 15 amino acids. Trimming left V 0 bases short and J 1 base short, with 8 bases between. CDR1 SGHTA and CDR2 FQGNSA come from the germline V gene. DNA for the CDR3: TGTGCCAGCAGCTTAGCGGGACACGGCACAGATACGCAGTATTTT. Protein product: CASSLAGHGTDTQYF.

This clone was found a few times. CDR3 amino acids: CASSLGMGSMLFF. The CDR3 region has the DNA TGTGCCAGCAGCTTGGGTATGGGGTCTATGCTGTTTTTT. This chain joins TRBV7-8 and TRBJ1-4; D gene uncertain. Trimming left V 3 bases short and J 14 bases short, with 16 bases between. Germline lookup yields CDR1 SGHVS and CDR2 FQNEAQ. This CDR3 has 13 amino acids. Supplemented by reference TRBV7-8 and TRBJ1-4, the full variable domain reads GAGVSQSPRYKVAKRGQDVALRCDPISGHVSLFWYQQALGQGPEFLTYFQNEAQLDKSGLPSDRFFAERPEGSVSTLKIQRTQQEDSAVYLCASSLGMGSMLFFGSGTQLSVL.

Note on this clone: The same CDR3 also results from other DNA sequences found in this sample. V is TRBV5-1 and J is TRBJ2-2, with 9 bases matching TRBD2. Germline V gene data show CDR1 as SGHRS and CDR2 as YFSETQ. V gave up 0 bases and J gave up 1 base; unmatched junction bases: 1. This CDR3 is built from 16 residues. The CDR3 DNA reads as TGCGCCAGCAGCTTGGCAGCGGGGGGGAACACCGGGGAGCTGTTTTTT. This encodes CASSLAAGGNTGELFF.

CDR3 in DNA: TGTGCCATCAGTAAAAGGGGGAGTTCGAGCTCCTACAATGAGCAGTTCTTC. It is translated as CAISKRGSSSSYNEQFF. The rearrangement links TRBV10-3 to TRBJ2-1, with D perhaps matching TRBD1 (6 bases). Germline lookup yields CDR1 ENHRY and CDR2 SYGVKD. This CDR3 has 17 residues. Trimming took off 5 bases at V and 0 bases at J, with 17 bases between the two ends.

The rearrangement uses TRBV27 and TRBJ2-5, with TRBD2 matching over 11 bases. The length of the CDR3 is 15 residues. CDR1 and CDR2 from the germline V gene are MNHEY and SMNVEV (reference sequence). The V segment lost 7 bases and the J segment 5 bases; nucleotides outside the gene matches: 9. The CDR3: CASKFTSGSSETQYF. The CDR3 DNA reads TGTGCCAGCAAATTTACTAGCGGGAGCTCGGAGACCCAGTACTTC.

The gene calls are TRBV6-6 and TRBJ1-5; no clear D gene. The V gene's germline CDR1 is MNHNY and CDR2 SVGAGI (reference sequence). CDR3 length: 14 residues. Trimming pared 7 bases from V and 4 bases from J, leaving 14 bases between. The CDR3 DNA reads as TGTGCCAGCAAAGACACCGGTGGGAATCAGCCCCAGCATTTT. It specifies CASKDTGGNQPQHF.

The chain has TRBV29-1 and TRBJ1-2; D gene uncertain. V was clipped by 5 bases and J by 5 bases, with 12 bases between them. Germline V gene sequence: CDR1 SQVTM, CDR2 ANQGSEA. This CDR3 comprises 12 residues. CDR3 in DNA: TGCAGCGTTCAAGCCACCGGGTATGGCTACACCTTC. Its protein is CSVQATGYGYTF.

This chain connects TRBV7-6 to TRBJ1-1; the D is unclear. The germline V gene has CDR1 SGHVS and CDR2 FNYEAQ. V was cut by 0 bases and J by 4 bases, with 6 bases left in between. The CDR3 sequence is 13 residues long. CDR3 bases: TGTGCCAGCAGCTTAGCGAGCGGCACTGAAGCTTTCTTT. It translates to CASSLASGTEAFF.

This clone came up once. The rearrangement links TRBV7-2 to TRBJ2-7, with 15 bases fitting TRBD2. The germline CDR1 and CDR2 sequences are SGHTA and FQGNSA. The CDR3 is 16 amino acids. V trimming: 2 bases; J trimming: 4 bases; junction bases outside the gene matches: 3. CDR3 in amino acids: CASSLSGTSGGYEQYF. The CDR3 DNA sequence: TGTGCCAGCAGCTTATCCGGGACTAGCGGGGGGTACGAGCAGTACTTC.

The rearrangement links TRBV11-2 to TRBJ2-3, with D unresolved. Germline CDR1 SGHAT, CDR2 FQNNGV. This CDR3 has 12 amino acids. V lost 2 bases, J lost 6 bases, and 6 bases lay in between. The CDR3 bases are TGTGCCAGCAGCTTAAGTATCGATACGCAGTATTTT. This codes for CASSLSIDTQYF.

Details on this clone: The same CDR3 also results from other DNA sequences found in this sample. The genes are TRBV28 and TRBJ1-1, with a tentative D call TRBD1 (5 bases). Looked up from germline, CDR1 is MDHEN and CDR2 is SYDVKM. Trimming cost V 2 bases and J 0 bases, with 10 bases left between them. This CDR3 is built from 15 residues. CDR3 protein: CASSLGTDLNTEAFF. The CDR3 DNA reads as TGTGCCAGCAGTTTAGGGACGGACCTGAACACTGAAGCTTTCTTT.

The chain links TRBV19 to TRBJ1-4; a weak D match, TRBD1 (5 bases). V lost 1 base and J 7 bases, leaving 13 bases between the germline ends. Germline V lookup: CDR1 LNHDA, CDR2 SQIVND (reference sequence). The CDR3 sequence is 15 residues long. The CDR3 region is CASSIAQGLGEKLFF. In nucleotides, the CDR3 is TGTGCCAGTAGTATAGCCCAGGGATTAGGTGAAAAACTGTTTTTT.

The count of this clone is one. The J gene is TRBJ1-3, the V gene TRBV18, with D perhaps matching TRBD1 (6 bases). Trimming pared 6 bases from V and 2 bases from J, leaving 11 bases between. The germline V gene has CDR1 KGHSH and CDR2 LQKENI. This CDR3 has 14 residues. CDR3 amino acids: CASSAGAAGNTIYF. The CDR3 DNA follows: TGTGCCAGCTCTGCGGGGGCAGCTGGAAACACCATATATTTT.